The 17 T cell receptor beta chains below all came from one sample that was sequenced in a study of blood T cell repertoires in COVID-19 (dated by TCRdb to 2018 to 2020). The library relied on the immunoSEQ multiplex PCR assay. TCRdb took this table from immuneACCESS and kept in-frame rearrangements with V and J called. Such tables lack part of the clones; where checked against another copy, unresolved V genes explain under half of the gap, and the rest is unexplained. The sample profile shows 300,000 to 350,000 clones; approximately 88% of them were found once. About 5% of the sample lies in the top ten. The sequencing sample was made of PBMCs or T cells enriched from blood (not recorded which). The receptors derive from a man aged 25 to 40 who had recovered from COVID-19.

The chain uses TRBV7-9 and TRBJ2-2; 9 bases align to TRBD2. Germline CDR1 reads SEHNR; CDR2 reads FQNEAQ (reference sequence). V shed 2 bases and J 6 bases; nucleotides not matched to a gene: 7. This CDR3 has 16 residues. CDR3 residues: CASSLRASGVPGELFF. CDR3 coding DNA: TGTGCCAGCAGCTTAAGGGCTAGCGGGGTACCCGGGGAGCTGTTTTTT.

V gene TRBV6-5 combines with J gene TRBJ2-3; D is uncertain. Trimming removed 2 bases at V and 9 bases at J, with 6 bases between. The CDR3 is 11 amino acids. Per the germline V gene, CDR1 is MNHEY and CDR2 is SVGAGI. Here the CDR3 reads CASSYLGTQYF. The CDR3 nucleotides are TGTGCCAGCAGTTACCTCGGGACGCAGTATTTT.

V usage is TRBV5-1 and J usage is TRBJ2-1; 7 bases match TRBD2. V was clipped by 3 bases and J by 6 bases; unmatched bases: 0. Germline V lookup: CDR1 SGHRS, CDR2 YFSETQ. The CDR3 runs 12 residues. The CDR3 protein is CASSWGGNEQFF. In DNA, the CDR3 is TGCGCCAGCAGCTGGGGGGGCAATGAGCAGTTCTTC.

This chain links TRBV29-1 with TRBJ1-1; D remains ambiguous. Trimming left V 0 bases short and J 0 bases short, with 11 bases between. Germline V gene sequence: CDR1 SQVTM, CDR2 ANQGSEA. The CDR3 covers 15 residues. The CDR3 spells CSVEDQAGMNTEAFF. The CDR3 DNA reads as TGCAGCGTTGAAGATCAGGCGGGGATGAACACTGAAGCTTTCTTT.

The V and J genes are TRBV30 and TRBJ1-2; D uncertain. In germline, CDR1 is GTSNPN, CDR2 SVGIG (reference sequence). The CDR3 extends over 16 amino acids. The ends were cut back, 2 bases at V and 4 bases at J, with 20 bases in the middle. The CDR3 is CAWSSLTAFSLYGYTF. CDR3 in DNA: TGTGCCTGGAGTAGCCTGACTGCTTTTTCACTCTATGGCTACACCTTC. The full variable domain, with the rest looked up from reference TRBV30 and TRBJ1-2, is SQTIHQWPATLVQPVGSPLSLECTVEGTSNPNLYWYRQAAGRGLQLLFYSVGIGQISSEVPQNLSASRPQDRQFILSSKKLLLSDSGFYLCAWSSLTAFSLYGYTFGSGTRLTVV.

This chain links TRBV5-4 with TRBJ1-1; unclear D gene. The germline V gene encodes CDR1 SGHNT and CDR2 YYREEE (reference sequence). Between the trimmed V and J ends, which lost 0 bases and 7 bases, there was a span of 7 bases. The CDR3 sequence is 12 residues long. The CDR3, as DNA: TGTGCCAGCAGCTTGGGGCACAATGAAGCTTTCTTT. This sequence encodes CASSLGHNEAFF.

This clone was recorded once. Here the CDR3 reads CASSVSYQGMGYTF. The CDR3 region has the DNA TGCGCCAGCAGCGTGAGTTACCAGGGAATGGGCTACACCTTC. The V gene is TRBV5-1, the J gene TRBJ1-2, with TRBD1 as a possible D gene (5 bases). V was trimmed by 4 bases and J by 8 bases, leaving 18 bases between them. Per the germline V gene, CDR1 is SGHRS and CDR2 is YFSETQ. This CDR3 contains 14 residues.

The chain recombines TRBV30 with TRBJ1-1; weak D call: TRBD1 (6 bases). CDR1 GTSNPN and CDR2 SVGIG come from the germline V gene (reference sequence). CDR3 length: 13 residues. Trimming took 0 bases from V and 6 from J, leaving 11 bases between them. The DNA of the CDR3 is TGTGCCTGGAGTGTACCCAGGGGCGCTGAAGCTTTCTTT. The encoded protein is CAWSVPRGAEAFF.

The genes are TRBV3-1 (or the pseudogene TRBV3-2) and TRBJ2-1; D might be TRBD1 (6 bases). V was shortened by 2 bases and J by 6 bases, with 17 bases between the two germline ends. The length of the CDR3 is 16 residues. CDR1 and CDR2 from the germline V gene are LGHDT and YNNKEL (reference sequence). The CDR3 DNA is TGTGCCAGCAGCCAACCAAGGGGGTTGGTTTTCAATGAGCAGTTCTTC. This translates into CASSQPRGLVFNEQFF.

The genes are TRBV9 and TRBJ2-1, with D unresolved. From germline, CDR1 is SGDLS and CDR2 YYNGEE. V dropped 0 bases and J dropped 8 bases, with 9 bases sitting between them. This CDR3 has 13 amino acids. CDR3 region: CASSVAGFHEQFF. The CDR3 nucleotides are TGTGCCAGCAGCGTAGCCGGTTTCCATGAGCAGTTCTTC.

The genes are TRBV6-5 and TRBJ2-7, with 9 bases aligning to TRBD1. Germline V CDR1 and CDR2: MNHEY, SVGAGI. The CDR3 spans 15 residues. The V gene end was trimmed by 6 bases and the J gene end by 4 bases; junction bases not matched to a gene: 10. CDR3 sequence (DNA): TGTGCCAGCAGGGGCCGGGACAGGGTTCCGTACGAGCAGTACTTC. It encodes CASRGRDRVPYEQYF.

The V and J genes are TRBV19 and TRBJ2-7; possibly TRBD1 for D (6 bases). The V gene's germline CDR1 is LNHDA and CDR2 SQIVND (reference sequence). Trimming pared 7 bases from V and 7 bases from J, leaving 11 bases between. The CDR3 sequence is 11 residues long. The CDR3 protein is CASMRGTEQYF. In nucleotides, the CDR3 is TGTGCCAGTATGAGGGGGACAGAGCAGTACTTC.

The CDR3 DNA follows: TGCGCCAGCAGCAGAACAGGGGGTTCCAATCAGCCCCAGCATTTT. This translates into CASSRTGGSNQPQHF. The chain is built from TRBV10-2 and TRBJ1-5, with TRBD1 matching over 8 bases. The CDR3 loop spans 15 amino acids. Germline CDR1 reads WSHSY; CDR2 reads SAAADI. Trimming removed 6 bases from V and 3 bases from J; junction bases left unmatched: 7.

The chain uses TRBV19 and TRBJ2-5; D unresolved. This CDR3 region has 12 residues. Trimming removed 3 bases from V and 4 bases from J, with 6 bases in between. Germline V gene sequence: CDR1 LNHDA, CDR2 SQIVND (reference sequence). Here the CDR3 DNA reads TGTGCCAGTAGTATGTATTCAGAGACCCAGTACTTC. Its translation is CASSMYSETQYF.

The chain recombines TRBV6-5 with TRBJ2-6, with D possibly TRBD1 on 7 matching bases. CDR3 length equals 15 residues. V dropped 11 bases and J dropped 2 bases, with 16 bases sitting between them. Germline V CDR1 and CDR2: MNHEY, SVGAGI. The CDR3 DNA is TGTGCCTCGGGGCCCAGGGGGGCTGGGGCCAACGTCCTGACTTTC. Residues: CASGPRGAGANVLTF.

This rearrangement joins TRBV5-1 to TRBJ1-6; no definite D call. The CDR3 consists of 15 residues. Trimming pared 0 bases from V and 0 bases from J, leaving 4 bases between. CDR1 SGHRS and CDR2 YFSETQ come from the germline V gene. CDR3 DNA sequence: TGCGCCAGCAGCTTGGATCGCTCCTATAATTCACCCCTCCACTTT. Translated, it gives CASSLDRSYNSPLHF.

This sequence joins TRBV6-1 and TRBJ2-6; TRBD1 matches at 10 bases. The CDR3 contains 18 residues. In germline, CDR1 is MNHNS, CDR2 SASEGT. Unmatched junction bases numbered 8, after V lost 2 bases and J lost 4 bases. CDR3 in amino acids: CASSERGTGEVGANVLTF. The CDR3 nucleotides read TGTGCCAGCAGTGAACGGGGGACAGGGGAAGTCGGGGCCAACGTCCTGACTTTC.